One sample yielded the 4 T cell receptor beta chains listed below, sequenced in a study of cytomegalovirus exposure and HLA in healthy donors. Libraries were prepared by immunoSEQ multiplex PCR; TCRdb keeps only in-frame clonotypes and omits some of them. This sample carries a few hundred thousand clones, approximately 87% of them seen once, and the ten largest clones take approximately 0.94%. Sequenced: PBMCs. The receptors stem from a woman between 18 and 29 years old in good health and CMV-seronegative.

This chain uses TRBV18 with TRBJ2-3; TRBD2 might be the D (6 bases). Trimming pared 5 bases from V and 4 bases from J, leaving 10 bases between. This CDR3 is 13 amino acids long. CDR1 is KGHSH and CDR2 is LQKENI in the germline V gene. In DNA, the CDR3 is TGTGCCAGCTCATTACCGGGGGCAGATACGCAGTATTTT. Its translation: CASSLPGADTQYF.

This chain connects TRBV5-1 to TRBJ2-7; TRBD2 is a possible D gene (5 bases). This CDR3 comprises 15 residues. Looked up from germline, CDR1 is SGHRS and CDR2 is YFSETQ. V was cut by 5 bases and J by 7 bases, with 22 bases left in between. Here the CDR3 reads CASSIPTVGVGEQYF. In DNA form, the CDR3 reads TGCGCCAGCAGTATACCGACGGTCGGGGTAGGAGAGCAGTACTTC.

The rearrangement links TRBV27 to TRBJ2-7; 9 bases line up with TRBD2. V lost 0 bases and J lost 2; bases outside the gene matches: 5. This CDR3 contains 16 residues. Looked up from germline, CDR1 is MNHEY and CDR2 is SMNVEV (reference sequence). In DNA, the CDR3 is TGTGCCAGCAGTTTATCGATGTTAGCGGGAGCCTACGAGCAGTACTTC. It yields the protein CASSLSMLAGAYEQYF.

The rearrangement links TRBV6-5 to TRBJ1-2; 11 nucleotides align to TRBD1. CDR1 MNHEY and CDR2 SVGAGI come from the germline V gene. The length of the CDR3 is 15 residues. The V and J ends lost 6 bases and 6 bases, in that order; junction bases with no gene match: 9. CDR3 protein: CASSPSRDRGDGYTF. CDR3 sequence (DNA): TGTGCCAGCAGCCCCTCCCGGGACAGGGGGGATGGCTACACCTTC.